This T cell receptor (beta chain) was recorded in a study of graft-versus-host responses after intestinal transplantation (dated by TCRdb to about 2021). Some background on the complete study: Multivisceral, liver-intestinal, or isolated intestinal transplants were received by the recipients. Anti-thymocyte globulin induction was given to all recipients, followed by maintenance tacrolimus and steroids for 2 to 3 years. Graft-versus-host and host-versus-graft alloreactive T cell clones were tracked in the graft, circulation and bone marrow after intestinal transplantation using bulk TCR-beta CDR3 sequencing. Alloreactive clones were identified by sequencing pre-transplant mixed lymphocyte reaction products and comparing them with unstimulated pre-transplant donor and recipient T cells. A cohort of 24 intestinal transplant recipients, including one retransplant, was enrolled, and 3 patients lacking pretransplant specimens were excluded. A peak of at least 4% donor T cells among recipient peripheral blood mononuclear cells was the definition used for donor T cell macrochimerism. Rather than being sequenced by the commercial service, samples from three later patients were sequenced in-house on an Illumina MiSeq and processed with MiXCR.

V has 3 bases trimmed and J has 4 bases trimmed; junction bases matching no gene number 10. The CDR3 spans 16 residues, from the cysteine through the phenylalanine. The DNA shown is the 48-base CDR3, in frame from base 1. Reading the germline V gene gives CDR1 MNHNS and CDR2 SASEGT. Study-wide conclusions, independent of this receptor: In the allografts of patients with donor T cell macrochimerism, GvH to HvG T cell clonal ratios were high. The conclusions were limited by the relatively low number and heterogeneity of the intestinal transplant patients. GvH clones turned up in recipient bone marrow, with some appearing earlier in ileal mucosa or blood, a pattern consistent with an intestinal mucosal origin. Early after transplant, declines in HvG clones were associated with peak levels of circulating GvH clones.

The library relied on the immunoSEQ multiplex PCR assay. In most patients, genomic DNA was isolated using the Qiagen DNeasy Blood and Tissue Kit and sent frozen to Adaptive Biotechnologies for TCR sequencing. For most patients, high-throughput TCR-beta CDR3 sequencing of genomic DNA was performed by Adaptive Biotechnologies. The published analysis was carried out like this. TCR sequencing data for roughly 17 patients were retrieved from Adaptive's ImmunoSEQ software; three other patients were processed with MiXCR and VDJtools. To correct CD4 versus CD8 sorting errors, any sequence found in both subsets at a frequency ratio below 5:1 was removed. CDR3 nucleotide sequences shared between donor and recipient were removed because their origin could not be assigned. Alloreactive clones required at least 2-fold expansion over unstimulated cells and minimum CFSE-low frequency of 0.002% (template counts) or 0.001% (read counts). Clones were considered mappable if detected in sequenced pre-transplant spleen, lymph node, or MLR CFSE-low populations of the donor or recipient. The cumulative frequency of alloreactive clones was calculated as a percentage of all sequences, weighted by copy number. Entries here come from immuneACCESS through TCRdb and include only in-frame sequences with V and J called. Some clones fail to appear in such tables; in the studies checked, an unresolved V gene covers under half of the shortfall, and the cause of the remainder is unknown. That table furnishes V, J and clone size, whereas the DNA furnished D and trimming. A total of 10,000 to 15,000 clones appear in this sample, about 29% of them only once. Together, the top ten hold around 2.5% of the sample.

Only a few counts were recorded for this clone. Per-base qualities were not stored, and no clone one base away is much larger. This sample's time point label indicates: cells obtained before transplantation from donor or recipient. In the mixed lymphocyte reactions, approximately 200,000 CFSE-labeled pre-transplant responders were plated with approximately 200,000 irradiated violet-dye-labeled stimulators and cultured for more than five days. After the mixed lymphocyte reaction, proliferating CD3+CD4+CFSE-low and CD3+CD8+CFSE-low responder cells were FACS-sorted on a BD Influx sorter. This sequence originates from a human patient who received an intestinal transplant. The chain is made from TRBV6-1 and TRBJ2-5; TRBD2 lines up with 8 middle nucleotides. This specimen was alloreactive CD8+ T cells from a mixed lymphocyte reaction culture, taken before intestinal transplant. Sample cell subset or site, as interpreted from the label and publication: CFSE-low proliferating T cells sorted from approximately 6-day pre-transplant mixed lymphocyte reaction (GvH or HvG direction). The nucleotides read TGTGCCAGCAGTGAGATCTTAGCGGGGTTTGGAGAGACCCAGTACTTC. Its translation is CASSEILAGFGETQYF.